One sample yielded the 23 T cell receptor beta chains listed below, sequenced in a study of T cell repertoires in cytomegalovirus infection (dated by TCRdb to the late 2010s). Which antigens these TCRs recognize remains unknown. Sample treatment or condition, as interpreted from the label and publication: in vitro stimulation with specific CMV peptide epitopes to enrich CMV-specific T cells. Sequenced using an Illumina HiSeq 1500. In TCRdb, the public reads were trimmed at Q25 with fastp and aligned with MiXCR, with productive beta chains retained. Each entry is one CDR3 protein sequence, shown with its most common DNA and genes. Within this sample are about 770,000 distinct CDR3 sequences, with around 29% of them counted one time only. Clones ranked in the top ten supply roughly 13% of the sample. The sequenced sample was cultured CD8+ T cells from PBMCs, obtained from culture after CMV antigen stimulation. The receptors come from a human donor in good health (CMV status not recorded). Some clones in this sample may be carry-over from other donors' samples.

A few counts support this clonotype. This chain uses TRBV5-5 with TRBJ2-7; D is undetermined. The CDR3 totals 15 residues. Trimming took off 2 bases at V and 0 bases at J, with 12 bases between the two ends. The germline gives CDR1 SGHKS, CDR2 YYEKEE (reference sequence). Written as DNA, the CDR3 is TGTGCCAGCAGCTTAGAGACACCTAGCTCCTACGAGCAGTACTTC. Translation: CASSLETPSSYEQYF.

The rearrangement links TRBV5-1 to TRBJ2-7; possible D gene TRBD1, 6 bases. This CDR3 spans 15 amino acids. The V gene's germline CDR1 is SGHRS and CDR2 YFSETQ. The V gene lost 0 bases and the J gene lost 0 bases, with 10 bases spanning the gap. This CDR3 is CASSLEGTHSYEQYV. CDR3 nucleotides: TGCGCCAGCAGCTTGGAAGGGACACACTCCTACGAGCAGTACGTC.

This clonotype was observed at least ten times. A junction boundary mismatches the germline segment, possibly from a read error. J is TRBJ1-6 and V is TRBV4-1; possibly TRBD1 for D (5 bases). Germline V CDR1 and CDR2: MGHRA, YSYEKL. This CDR3 is built from 18 residues. CDR3 region: CASRQDLFGGQGGSPLHF. DNA of the CDR3: TGCGCCAGCAGGCAAGATCTGTTCGGTGGGCAGGGAGGATCACCCCTCCACTTT.

V is TRBV4-1 and J is TRBJ2-3; TRBD1 matches at 10 bases. The CDR3 length is 15 residues. The junction had 6 bases not matched to a gene; V was cut back by 3 bases and J by 6 bases. Germline V CDR1 and CDR2: MGHRA, YSYEKL. CDR3 sequence (DNA): TGCGCCAGCAGCCAGGGGGACAGGGGCGGGGATACGCAGTATTTT. This encodes CASSQGDRGGDTQYF.

This clonotype showed up just a few times. This sequence joins TRBV7-9 and TRBJ1-2; D not resolved. Germline values: CDR1 SEHNR, CDR2 FQNEAQ (reference sequence). The ends were cut back, 3 bases at V and 4 bases at J, with 21 bases in the middle. The CDR3 is 17 amino acids. The CDR3: CASSFTRAGSRAYGYTF. DNA for the CDR3: TGTGCCAGCAGCTTTACACGTGCCGGGTCAAGGGCCTATGGCTACACCTTC.

There are a few counts of this clonotype. The CDR3 DNA is TGCAGCGTTGAAGGGGCTAGCACCGGGGAGCTGTTTTTT. Encoded protein: CSVEGASTGELFF. The chain has TRBV29-1 and TRBJ2-2; no clear D. Germline values: CDR1 SQVTM, CDR2 ANQGSEA. This CDR3 spans 13 amino acids. Deletions cut 1 base from V and 4 bases from J, with 7 bases between.

V is TRBV2 and J is TRBJ2-7, with TRBD1 identical over 8 bases. Germline V gene sequence: CDR1 SNHLY, CDR2 FYNNEI. The CDR3 has 17 amino acids. V gave up 1 base and J gave up 9 bases; unmatched junction bases: 17. The CDR3 coding sequence is TGTGCCAGCAGTGAAGGGTTGACGAGGGACAGGCGAAAGGGGCAGTACGTC. It is translated as CASSEGLTRDRRKGQYV.

There are a few counts of this clonotype. This sequence joins TRBV6-1 and TRBJ1-2; no reliable D call. The CDR3 extends over 13 amino acids. Trimming removed 7 bases from V and 4 bases from J, with 13 bases in between. The germline V gene encodes CDR1 MNHNS and CDR2 SASEGT. The CDR3 nucleotides read TGTGCCAGCATGGGGATTACCCCCTATGGCTACACCTTC. Translating it yields CASMGITPYGYTF.

This clonotype was detected only a few times. The gene calls are TRBV23-1 and TRBJ2-2; D possibly corresponds to TRBD1 (5 bases). TRBV23-1 is an ORF, and what it does is uncertain. This CDR3 has 15 residues. V lost 4 bases and J 0 bases, leaving 9 bases between the germline ends. The CDR3 DNA sequence: TGCGCCAGCAGTCGGGAACAGGCGAACACCGGGGAGCTGTTTTTT. This codes for CASSREQANTGELFF.

V is TRBV7-3 and J is TRBJ2-3, with D possibly called TRBD1 or TRBD2 (5 bases each). This CDR3 contains 17 residues. The germline CDR1 and CDR2 sequences are SGHTA and FQGTGA. V was clipped by 2 bases and J by 2 bases, with 17 bases between them. This CDR3 reads CASSLPLKGDPTDTQYF. The CDR3 nucleotides are TGTGCCAGCAGCTTACCGTTAAAAGGGGACCCCACAGATACGCAGTATTTT.

The chain has TRBV28 and TRBJ2-2, with D unclear. The CDR3 has 13 residues. In germline, CDR1 is MDHEN, CDR2 SYDVKM. V lost 7 bases and J 5 bases, leaving 11 bases between the germline ends. CDR3 DNA sequence: TGTGCCAGCACCCTCCTCGGGACCGGGGAGCTGTTTTTT. Translated: CASTLLGTGELFF.

This clonotype was detected a few times. This sequence joins TRBV6-6 and TRBJ2-2; no clear D gene. Trimming removed 2 bases from V and 4 bases from J, with 8 bases in between. CDR3 length: 14 residues. Per germline, CDR1 MNHNY and CDR2 SVGAGI (reference sequence). The DNA of the CDR3 is TGTGCCAGCAGTTACACGGACGTCACCGGGGAGCTGTTTTTT. Translated, it gives CASSYTDVTGELFF.

The chain combines TRBV10-3 with TRBJ2-4; D gene ambiguous. The CDR3 loop spans 17 amino acids. The V end lost 0 bases, the J end lost 3 bases, and 15 bases lay between the germline ends. CDR1 is ENHRY, CDR2 SYGVKD, per germline. CDR3 coding DNA: TGTGCCATCAGTGAGTCGAGGTCGAATCCCTTCAAAAACATTCAGTACTTC. It translates to CAISESRSNPFKNIQYF.

This clonotype was seen more than once but under ten times. The V call is TRBV6-6, the J call TRBJ1-6; D is uncertain. There are 17 residues in the CDR3. Per the germline V gene, CDR1 is MNHNY and CDR2 is SVGAGI (reference sequence). The V end lost 5 bases, the J end lost 7 bases, and 21 bases lay between the germline ends. CDR3 DNA sequence: TGTGCCAGCAGTAACCTCCCCGGGCTCGAAGGCAATTCACCCCTCCACTTT. Amino acid sequence: CASSNLPGLEGNSPLHF.

This chain uses TRBV28 with TRBJ2-5; 10 bases align to TRBD1. In germline, CDR1 is MDHEN, CDR2 SYDVKM. V trimming: 6 bases; J trimming: 9 bases; junction bases outside the gene matches: 13. The CDR3 covers 15 residues. The CDR3 spells CASSPDRGMLYPQYF. CDR3 nucleotides: TGTGCCAGCAGCCCGGACAGGGGGATGCTTTATCCCCAGTACTTC.

There are a few counts of this clonotype. The rearrangement links TRBV6-5 to TRBJ2-7; 7 nucleotides line up with TRBD1. This CDR3 has 14 residues. Germline V gene sequence: CDR1 MNHEY, CDR2 SVGAGI. Trimming cost V 7 bases and J 3 bases; bases outside gene matches: 9. The CDR3 protein is CASTAIPGGYEQYF. DNA of the CDR3: TGTGCCAGCACCGCCATCCCAGGGGGCTACGAGCAGTACTTC.

J is TRBJ2-5 and V is TRBV2; D may be TRBD2 (6 bases). The CDR3 has 17 residues. Trimming shortened V by 0 bases and J by 4 bases, and 18 bases separated the two germline ends. Per germline, CDR1 SNHLY and CDR2 FYNNEI. The chain's CDR3 is CASSEALILGGGETQYF. CDR3 nucleotides: TGTGCCAGCAGTGAAGCGCTAATTCTCGGGGGTGGAGAGACCCAGTACTTC.

The chain is built from TRBV7-6 and TRBJ2-2; maybe TRBD2 (5 bases). V shed 5 bases and J shed 7 bases, with 11 bases lying between them. The CDR3 totals 13 residues. Germline CDR1 reads SGHVS; CDR2 reads FNYEAQ. CDR3 sequence (DNA): TGTGCCAGCAGCCTTCGGACTTACGGGGAGCTGTTTTTT. Translating gives CASSLRTYGELFF.

This clonotype has a count of ten or more. The V call is TRBV7-2, the J call TRBJ2-5; D gene unclear. CDR3 length: 13 amino acids. Trimming took 7 bases from V and 5 from J, leaving 14 bases between them. Germline V gives CDR1 SGHTA, CDR2 FQGNSA. The CDR3 sequence is CASTKPGWETQYF. As DNA, the CDR3 is TGTGCCAGCACTAAACCAGGCTGGGAGACCCAGTACTTC.

This clonotype was counted only a few times. The CDR3 sequence is CASSRTGKGMDTEAFF. CDR3 coding DNA: TGTGCCAGTAGTCGGACAGGGAAGGGAATGGACACTGAAGCTTTCTTT. V gene TRBV19 combines with J gene TRBJ1-1; 8 nucleotides line up with TRBD1. This CDR3 has 16 amino acids. CDR1 LNHDA and CDR2 SQIVND come from the germline V gene (reference sequence). V lost 5 bases and J lost 3; bases outside the gene matches: 11. Together with reference TRBV19 and TRBJ1-1, the CDR3 gives the full variable domain: DGGITQSPKYLFRKEGQNVTLSCEQNLNHDAMYWYRQDPGQGLRLIYYSQIVNDFQKGDIAEGYSVSREKKESFPLTVTSAQKNPTAFYLCASSRTGKGMDTEAFFGQGTRLTVV.

V usage is TRBV10-3 and J usage is TRBJ2-1, with 8 bases matching TRBD1. Unmatched junction bases numbered 7, after V lost 0 bases and J lost 6 bases. This CDR3 has 16 amino acids. In germline, CDR1 is ENHRY, CDR2 SYGVKD. The CDR3 DNA sequence: TGTGCCATCAGTGAGTCGGGAGACAGGGGAATCAATGAGCAGTTCTTC. This translates into CAISESGDRGINEQFF.

In its sample, this clonotype was seen a few times. The chain couples TRBV19 to TRBJ1-1; the D is unclear. CDR1 is LNHDA and CDR2 is SQIVND in the germline V gene (reference sequence). The length of the CDR3 is 15 residues. Between the trimmed V and J ends, which lost 5 bases and 0 bases, there was a span of 13 bases. CDR3 protein: CASSFTILLNTEAFF. The CDR3 DNA follows: TGTGCCAGTAGTTTCACTATTCTTCTGAACACTGAAGCTTTCTTT.

V and J are TRBV5-4 and TRBJ1-3; no clear D. This CDR3 is built from 13 residues. The germline V and J ends were trimmed by 4 bases and 2 bases, with 7 bases remaining between them. Germline assignment: CDR1 SGHNT and CDR2 YYREEE (reference sequence). CDR3 protein: CASSQTTGNTIYF. The CDR3 DNA follows: TGTGCCAGCAGCCAGACGACTGGAAACACCATATATTTT.